These 14 T cell receptor beta chains were sequenced from one sample in a study of vaccination and CD4 T cells after COVID-19. Treatment denoted: roughly 11-day PBMC culture with coronavirus spike peptide pools or control peptides (ViraFEST assay). Their target antigens are unknown. Cultured CD4+ T cell DNA underwent sequencing with the Oncomine TCR Beta short-read assay. TCRdb called the PCR reads again in MiXCR, with one record for every CDR3 protein. This sample carries about 9,900 distinct CDR3 sequences, approximately 55% of them seen once, and the ten largest clones take 39%. Sequencing used CD4+ T cells from blood, cultured in vitro. Receptors originate from a human donor who had recovered from COVID-19.

The chain uses TRBV6-5 and TRBJ2-7; D call uncertain. The V end was cut by 4 bases, the J end by 3 bases, with 10 bases between. CDR3 length: 13 amino acids. Germline CDR1 MNHEY, CDR2 SVGAGI. DNA for the CDR3: TGTGCCAGCAGTTTGCCGGGTGGCTACGAGCAGTACTTC. It is translated as CASSLPGGYEQYF.

This clonotype showed up just a few times. This chain connects TRBV30 to TRBJ2-2; D might be TRBD1 (6 bases). The CDR3 length is 16 residues. The V gene lost 0 bases and the J gene lost 5 bases, with 16 bases spanning the gap. CDR1 and CDR2 from the germline V gene are GTSNPN and SVGIG (reference sequence). CDR3 protein: CAWSVLWGRRTGELFF. DNA for the CDR3: TGTGCCTGGAGTGTACTTTGGGGGCGGAGGACCGGGGAGCTGTTTTTT.

The chain has TRBV30 and TRBJ2-2; TRBD1 agrees at 9 bases. Trimming at V came to 3 bases and at J to 3 bases, leaving 11 bases not matched to a gene. The CDR3 is 17 residues long. The V gene's germline CDR1 is GTSNPN and CDR2 SVGIG (reference sequence). CDR3 bases: TGTGCCTGGAGCCGGGACAGGGCCTTCCGCGACACCGGGGAGCTGTTTTTT. It yields the protein CAWSRDRAFRDTGELFF.

The chain uses TRBV12-3 or TRBV12-4 and TRBJ1-2, with 8 bases identical to TRBD1. The CDR3 covers 11 residues. Trimming at V came to 6 bases and at J to 8 bases, leaving 2 bases not matched to a gene. CDR3 protein: CASSRQGGYTF. The CDR3 coding sequence is TGTGCCAGCAGCCGACAGGGGGGCTACACCTTC.

The chain has TRBV4-1 and TRBJ1-5; D call uncertain. The germline V gene has CDR1 MGHRA and CDR2 YSYEKL. The CDR3 extends over 15 amino acids. Trimming took 0 bases from V and 3 from J, leaving 9 bases between them. The CDR3 DNA reads as TGCGCCAGCAGCCAAGATCACACAAACAATCAGCCCCAGCATTTT. Translated: CASSQDHTNNQPQHF.

The chain recombines TRBV20-1 with TRBJ2-2; 7 bases match TRBD2. V lost 1 base and J lost 5; bases outside the gene matches: 4. Germline V CDR1 and CDR2: DFQATT, SNEGSKA (reference sequence). The CDR3 consists of 14 residues. CDR3 residues: CSARAGEGTGELFF. CDR3 nucleotide sequence: TGCAGTGCTAGAGCCGGGGAGGGTACCGGGGAGCTGTTTTTT.

The chain couples TRBV7-2 to TRBJ1-2; tentatively, D is TRBD1 (6 bases). CDR1 and CDR2 from the germline V gene are SGHTA and FQGNSA. The CDR3 is 18 residues long. V was shortened by 0 bases and J by 7 bases, with 24 bases between the two germline ends. This CDR3 is CASSLARMFRGGRGGYTF. The CDR3 DNA reads as TGTGCCAGCAGCTTAGCGCGGATGTTTCGTGGGGGCCGTGGTGGCTACACCTTC.

Note on this clonotype: Germline and junction disagree at one end, which may indicate a read error. V is TRBV6-5 and J is TRBJ2-2, with TRBD1 identical over 10 bases. The CDR3 spans 18 residues. CDR1 MNHEY and CDR2 SVGAGI come from the germline V gene. CDR3 in DNA: TGTGTCAGCAGTTATGGTCTACCGGGACAGGGGTTTGGAGGGGAGCTGTTTTTT. Amino acid sequence: CVSSYGLPGQGFGGELFF.

V gene TRBV5-1 combines with J gene TRBJ2-7, with D possibly matching TRBD1 (6 bases). CDR1 is SGHRS and CDR2 is YFSETQ in the germline V gene. V lost 2 bases to trimming and J lost 3 bases, with 15 bases between them. There are 15 residues in the CDR3. The CDR3 reads CASSLRQAYFYEQYF. Here the CDR3 DNA reads TGCGCCAGCAGCTTAAGACAGGCTTACTTCTACGAGCAGTACTTC. Complete variable domain (other parts from reference TRBV5-1 and TRBJ2-7): KAGVTQTPRYLIKTRGQQVTLSCSPISGHRSVSWYQQTPGQGLQFLFEYFSETQRNKGNFPGRFSGRQFSNSRSEMNVSTLELGDSALYLCASSLRQAYFYEQYFGPGTRLTVT.

V is TRBV5-4 and J is TRBJ1-2, with D unclear. Germline CDR1 SGHNT, CDR2 YYREEE (reference sequence). V was shortened by 4 bases and J by 7 bases, with 17 bases between the two germline ends. CDR3 length: 14 residues. The CDR3 DNA reads as TGTGCCAGCAGCAGCGGGGAGCTGGGTTCTGGCTACACCTTC. Translating gives CASSSGELGSGYTF.

The chain links TRBV14 to TRBJ1-1; no definite D call. Germline values: CDR1 SGHDN, CDR2 FVKESK. The CDR3 has 15 residues. The ends were cut back, 1 base at V and 1 base at J, with 10 bases in the middle. CDR3 region: CASSQVSGGNTEAFF. DNA for the CDR3: TGTGCCAGCAGCCAAGTATCGGGTGGGAACACTGAAGCTTTCTTT.

There are a few counts of this clonotype. The junction differs from germline at one of its ends, possibly a read error. The chain couples TRBV10-3 to TRBJ1-2, with D unresolved. This CDR3 contains 13 residues. Per the germline V gene, CDR1 is ENHRY and CDR2 is SYGVKD. DNA for the CDR3: TGTGCCAGCAGTGTAGAAGGGAACTATGGCTACACCTTC. Protein: CASSVEGNYGYTF.

V is TRBV30 and J is TRBJ1-2; D remains ambiguous. CDR3 size: 14 residues. Germline CDR1 is GTSNPN and CDR2 is SVGIG (reference sequence). V was cut by 0 bases and J by 7 bases, with 15 bases left in between. CDR3 sequence reads: CAWSVLGIKSGYTF. As DNA, the CDR3 is TGTGCCTGGAGTGTTTTAGGGATCAAAAGTGGCTACACCTTC.

This clonotype was counted between two and nine times. This chain links TRBV6-1 with TRBJ2-3; 12 bases are shared with TRBD2. V was clipped by 8 bases and J by 6 bases; unmatched bases: 9. The CDR3 totals 15 residues. Germline V gene sequence: CDR1 MNHNS, CDR2 SASEGT. The CDR3 coding sequence is TGTGCCAGCTCTGGGACTAGCGGGTTTCTCGATACGCAGTATTTT. It yields the protein CASSGTSGFLDTQYF.